This entry lists 15 T cell receptor beta chains sequenced from one sample in a study of molecular identifiers for immune sequencing clone quantification. TCRdb fed the PCR reads into MiXCR, producing one record per CDR3 protein. The sample includes approximately 590,000 distinct CDR3 sequences, 25% of them seen just once. The source material was naive CD8+ T cells from blood, with Jurkat cell RNA spiked in. The subset was: FACS-sorted CD8+CD4-CCR7+CD45RA+ naive T cells. These TCRs come from a human donor in good health. Some libraries in this study had Jurkat cell RNA spiked in.

In this sample, this clonotype turned up many times. The rearrangement links TRBV20-1 to TRBJ1-1, with 10 positions matching TRBD1. The length of the CDR3 is 12 residues. Germline-derived CDR1 and CDR2 are DFQATT and SNEGSKA (reference sequence). V gave up 3 bases and J gave up 8 bases; unmatched junction bases: 3. The DNA of the CDR3 is TGCAGTGCTAGCGACAGGGGGCAGGAAGCTTTCTTT. Amino acid sequence: CSASDRGQEAFF.

Here the CDR3 reads CASSSSVAGGTGELFF. CDR3 nucleotides: TGTGCCAGCAGCTCGTCCGTAGCGGGCGGCACCGGGGAGCTGTTTTTT. V gene TRBV7-3 combines with J gene TRBJ2-2; 7 nucleotides match TRBD2. V lost 4 bases to trimming and J lost 4 bases; unmatched junction nucleotides: 9. The CDR3 is 16 amino acids. Germline values: CDR1 SGHTA, CDR2 FQGTGA. Full variable domain (remainder filled in from reference TRBV7-3 and TRBJ2-2): GAGVSQTPSNKVTEKGKYVELRCDPISGHTALYWYRQSLGQGPEFLIYFQGTGAADDSGLPNDRFFAVRPEGSVSTLKIQRTERGDSAVYLCASSSSVAGGTGELFFGEGSRLTVL.

The chain couples TRBV27 to TRBJ2-7; 11 nucleotides line up with TRBD2. CDR1 is MNHEY, CDR2 SMNVEV, per germline (reference sequence). The CDR3 covers 15 residues. V lost 2 bases and J lost 3; bases outside the gene matches: 3. DNA of the CDR3: TGTGCCAGCAGTTTAATAGCGGGGGGGTACTACGAGCAGTACTTC. Protein: CASSLIAGGYYEQYF.

V and J are TRBV6-2 or TRBV6-3 and TRBJ2-5, with 10 bases aligning to TRBD2. V was pared by 8 bases and J by 2 bases, with 11 bases of the junction left unmatched. The CDR3 consists of 16 residues. In germline, CDR1 is MNHEY, CDR2 SVGEGT. The CDR3 region has the DNA TGTGCCAGCCGGGGAGCCTGGACTAGCGGACAAGAGACCCAGTACTTC. This translates into CASRGAWTSGQETQYF.

Worth noting for this clonotype: A clone one base away is much larger, so this may be a read error. The chain carries TRBV7-9 and TRBJ2-5; D remains unclear. The CDR3 is 15 residues long. Germline-derived CDR1 and CDR2 are SEHNR and FQNEAQ (reference sequence). The CDR3 region has the DNA TGTGCCAGCATCTTAGAGACTGGAGAACAAGAGACCCAGTACTTC. It specifies CASILETGEQETQYF.

This clonotype was counted many times. The V and J genes are TRBV20-1 and TRBJ2-7; TRBD2 matches 9 bases. Germline loops: CDR1 DFQATT, CDR2 SNEGSKA (reference sequence). The V and J ends lost 0 bases and 5 bases, in that order; junction bases with no gene match: 11. This CDR3 spans 16 amino acids. In nucleotides, the CDR3 is TGCAGTGCTAGAGATTTGGGACTAGCCCTTGACGACGAGCAGTACTTC. This sequence encodes CSARDLGLALDDEQYF.

This clonotype was found a few times. The J gene is TRBJ1-6, the V gene TRBV2, with D unclear. This CDR3 region has 14 residues. CDR1 is SNHLY, CDR2 FYNNEI, per germline. The chain's CDR3 is CATYGEAYNSPLHF. The CDR3 DNA sequence: TGTGCAACCTATGGAGAGGCCTATAATTCACCCCTCCACTTT.

This clonotype was found many times. The chain joins TRBV20-1 to TRBJ2-7; TRBD2 is a possible D gene (5 bases). The V gene's germline CDR1 is DFQATT and CDR2 SNEGSKA (reference sequence). This CDR3 contains 12 residues. V shed 6 bases and J shed 3 bases, with 12 bases lying between them. As DNA, the CDR3 is TGCAGTGCAGCACTGGGGAGCTACGAGCAGTACTTC. Protein sequence: CSAALGSYEQYF.

V is TRBV29-1 and J is TRBJ1-1, with 10 positions matching TRBD1. CDR1 is SQVTM and CDR2 is ANQGSEA in the germline V gene. The CDR3 consists of 14 residues. The V and J ends lost 5 bases and 3 bases, in that order; junction bases with no gene match: 6. The CDR3 DNA sequence: TGCAGCGTTCCCCCCGGGACAGGGGACACTGAAGCTTTCTTT. Translation gives CSVPPGTGDTEAFF.

In the case of this clonotype: Being one base from a much bigger clone, this may be a read error. The missing conserved phenylalanine or tryptophan at the end of this CDR3 makes a read error likely. V and J are TRBV5-5 and TRBJ2-3, with TRBD2 as a possible D gene (6 bases). The CDR3 spans 16 residues. Trimming left V 0 bases short and J 5 bases short, with 16 bases between. From germline, CDR1 is SGHKS and CDR2 YYEKEE (reference sequence). For the CDR3, the DNA is TGTGCCAGCAGCTTGGCGCGGACGGGAGAGTTAGATACGCAGTATTCT. Encoded protein: CASSLARTGELDTQYS.

In this sample, this clonotype turned up once. A much larger clone lies one base from this, so it may be a read error. The chain employs TRBV6-2 or TRBV6-3 and TRBJ2-3; tentative D call: TRBD1 (5 bases). This CDR3 has 16 residues. Trimming left V 10 bases short and J 0 bases short, with 20 bases between. Germline V CDR1 and CDR2: MNHEY, SVGEGT. The CDR3 DNA sequence: TGTGCCAACAGGAAAGAGTCTGGAGTTAGCACAGATACGCAGTATTTT. Translating it yields CANRKESGVSTDTQYF.

This clonotype was detected only a few times. V and J are TRBV27 and TRBJ2-7; TRBD1 is a possible D gene (5 bases). This CDR3 is built from 12 residues. Deletions cut 7 bases from V and 0 bases from J, with 7 bases between. Looked up from germline, CDR1 is MNHEY and CDR2 is SMNVEV (reference sequence). The CDR3 loop is CASIDSSYEQYF. CDR3 in DNA: TGTGCCAGCATAGACAGCTCCTACGAGCAGTACTTC.

In this sample, this clonotype turned up many times. The rearrangement uses TRBV2 and TRBJ2-3; 13 bases are a match to TRBD2. The CDR3 length is 19 residues. Germline CDR1 SNHLY, CDR2 FYNNEI. The J segment lost 0 bases and the V segment lost 6 bases, leaving 12 bases of the junction unmatched. This chain's CDR3 is CASRGLAGQDSISTDTQYF. The CDR3 DNA follows: TGTGCCAGCAGGGGACTAGCGGGACAAGATTCGATCAGCACAGATACGCAGTATTTT.

This clonotype was seen many times. In nucleotides, the CDR3 is TGTGCCAGCAGCTTGGAGGACTCGCCCCCAGATACGCAGTATTTT. Translated: CASSLEDSPPDTQYF. The V call is TRBV11-2, the J call TRBJ2-3; tentative D call: TRBD2 (5 bases). This CDR3 is built from 15 residues. V lost 3 bases, J lost 4 bases, and 14 bases lay in between. Germline CDR1 and CDR2: SGHAT and FQNNGV. Full variable domain (outside the CDR3, taken from reference TRBV11-2 and TRBJ2-3): EAGVAQSPRYKIIEKRQSVAFWCNPISGHATLYWYQQILGQGPKLLIQFQNNGVVDDSQLPKDRFSAERLKGVDSTLKIQPAKLEDSAVYLCASSLEDSPPDTQYFGPGTRLTVL.

As concerns this clonotype: It may be a read error: a sequence one base away is much more abundant. J is TRBJ1-1 and V is TRBV19, with 8 bases lining up with TRBD1. The trim removed 9 bases at V and 2 bases at J, leaving 5 bases unmatched. CDR1 is LNHDA and CDR2 is SQIVND in the germline V gene (reference sequence). CDR3 length: 13 amino acids. This CDR3 is CASKPGGNTEAFF. The CDR3 DNA is TGTGCCAGCAAGCCAGGGGGCAACACTGAAGCTTTCTTT.